What follows are 7 T cell receptor beta chains derived from one specimen sequenced in a study of early T cells in non-severe SARS-CoV-2 infection. TCRdb processed the 5' RACE reads anew with MiXCR; each CDR3 protein has one entry. The table records roughly 100,000 distinct CDR3 sequences, roughly 13% of them present only once. The sample consisted of whole blood. The origin of the receptors is an adult who was a healthcare worker with PCR-confirmed SARS-CoV-2 infection or an uninfected control (not recorded which).

There are a few counts of this clonotype. The rearrangement uses TRBV20-1 and TRBJ1-2; D is unresolved. CDR1 and CDR2 (germline): DFQATT, SNEGSKA (reference sequence). The CDR3 contains 10 residues. V shed 3 bases and J shed 5 bases, with 4 bases lying between them. The CDR3 spells CSARWYGYTF. In DNA form, the CDR3 reads TGCAGTGCTAGGTGGTATGGCTACACCTTC.

This clonotype was seen many times. This chain's CDR3 is CASSSQDGVGAQYF. The CDR3 bases are TGTGCCAGCAGCTCCCAGGACGGGGTGGGGGCCCAGTACTTC. The chain joins TRBV11-2 to TRBJ2-5; either TRBD1 or TRBD2 may supply D (5 bases each). V was cut by 4 bases and J by 9 bases, with 18 bases left in between. This CDR3 has 14 amino acids. The V gene's germline CDR1 is SGHAT and CDR2 FQNNGV.

This clonotype was picked up many times. The chain recombines TRBV12-3 or TRBV12-4 with TRBJ2-1; TRBD2 matches at 9 bases. The CDR3 has 15 residues. The trim removed 1 base at V and 7 bases at J, leaving 5 bases unmatched. CDR3 sequence reads: CASSLGREGLNEQFF. The CDR3 DNA sequence: TGTGCCAGCAGTTTAGGGCGGGAGGGCCTAAATGAGCAGTTCTTC.

This clonotype was seen only a few times. The rearrangement links TRBV28 to TRBJ2-2; a weak D match, TRBD1 (5 bases). CDR1 is MDHEN, CDR2 SYDVKM, per germline. The CDR3 spans 15 residues. Deletions cut 2 bases from V and 7 bases from J, with 14 bases between. The DNA for the CDR3 is TGTGCCAGCAGTTTAGGGCAGGGCGTTTACGGGGAGCTGTTTTTT. It specifies CASSLGQGVYGELFF.

This clonotype was found many times. V is TRBV5-4 and J is TRBJ2-1; 10 nucleotides agree with TRBD2. Trimming cost V 6 bases and J 6 bases; bases outside gene matches: 12. Germline CDR1 is SGHNT and CDR2 is YYREEE (reference sequence). The CDR3 has 16 amino acids. The CDR3 DNA reads TGTGCCAGCACCCTACCCTCTAGCGGGAGAGGCAATGAGCAGTTCTTC. It is translated as CASTLPSSGRGNEQFF.

This sequence joins TRBV5-1 and TRBJ2-5; D is unclear. This CDR3 has 13 residues. Germline CDR1 reads SGHRS; CDR2 reads YFSETQ. V lost 6 bases to trimming and J lost 1 base, with 10 bases between them. The CDR3 is CASKSGSQETQYF. In DNA form, the CDR3 reads TGCGCCAGCAAGTCCGGCAGCCAAGAGACCCAGTACTTC.

There are many counts of this clonotype. The rearrangement links TRBV12-3 or TRBV12-4 to TRBJ2-1, with a tentative D call TRBD2 (7 bases). This CDR3 contains 15 residues. Trimming took off 8 bases at V and 2 bases at J, with 16 bases between the two ends. CDR3: CASRSGGGTYNEQFF. CDR3 in DNA: TGTGCCAGCCGCAGCGGCGGGGGCACCTACAATGAGCAGTTCTTC.